This entry concerns a single T cell receptor (beta chain). The source of the sample is a study of blood T cell repertoires in COVID-19. Repertoires were generated with immunoSEQ multiplex PCR, while TCRdb's copy carries only in-frame clones and drops some. The data contain about 300,000 clones, roughly 90% of them seen just once; the ten biggest clones take up 0.9% to 1.2%. The CDR3 extends over 14 amino acids. Trimming cost V 4 bases and J 2 bases, with 12 bases left between them. Germline loops: CDR1 MNHEY, CDR2 SVGAGI. What was sequenced was PBMCs or T cells enriched from blood (not recorded which). The chain combines TRBV6-5 with TRBJ2-7; D unclear. The sequence was collected from a woman in her twenties or thirties who had recovered from COVID-19. CDR3 amino acids: CASSWRQDTYEQYF. DNA of the CDR3: TGTGCCAGCAGTTGGCGACAAGACACCTACGAGCAGTACTTC.